The 24 T cell receptor beta chains in this list originate from one sample, sequenced in a study of blood T cell repertoires in COVID-19. Assay: immunoSEQ multiplex PCR; the TCRdb copy retains only in-frame clones and omits some. The sample carries under 30,000 clones, 60% to 80% recorded once. The specimen was peripheral blood. These receptors were collected from a woman between 65 and 79 years old with acute or convalescent COVID-19.

This rearrangement joins TRBV11-2 to TRBJ1-1, with D possibly TRBD1 on 6 matching bases. The CDR3 sequence is 14 residues long. V lost 1 base to trimming and J lost 6 bases, with 12 bases between them. Germline V gene lookup returns CDR1 SGHAT and CDR2 FQNNGV. In DNA, the CDR3 is TGTGCCAGCAGCTTAGGAAGGGGGTTGGCTGAAGCTTTCTTT. Translated: CASSLGRGLAEAFF.

This chain links TRBV6-2 or TRBV6-3 with TRBJ1-6, with TRBD1 identical over 7 bases. This CDR3 is built from 15 residues. The germline V gene has CDR1 MNHEY and CDR2 SVGEGT. The V segment lost 5 bases and the J segment 10 bases; nucleotides outside the gene matches: 11. The CDR3 nucleotides are TGTGCCAGCAGTGACGGACAGGTCTTGGGATCACCCCTCCACTTT. Its translation: CASSDGQVLGSPLHF.

The chain carries TRBV3-1 (or the pseudogene TRBV3-2) and TRBJ2-3, with 8 positions matching TRBD2. Germline CDR1 LGHDT, CDR2 YNNKEL (reference sequence). The V and J ends lost 1 base and 4 bases, in that order; junction bases with no gene match: 7. The CDR3 contains 16 residues. DNA of the CDR3: TGTGCCAGCAGCCAAGTCGGCGGGAGGAACGCAGATACGCAGTATTTT. Encoded protein: CASSQVGGRNADTQYF.

The rearrangement uses TRBV5-1 and TRBJ2-2; TRBD1 matches at 8 bases. The CDR3 is 16 residues long. The germline V gene encodes CDR1 SGHRS and CDR2 YFSETQ. Unmatched junction bases numbered 5, after V lost 4 bases and J lost 0 bases. The CDR3 region has the DNA TGCGCCAGCAGCCCAGACAGGGGTACGAACACCGGGGAGCTGTTTTTT. This translates into CASSPDRGTNTGELFF.

This clone has a handful of counts. CDR3 nucleotides: TGTGCCAGCACCTCTGCGGCCCGTTACTCTGGGGAGCTGTTTTTT. Translation: CASTSAARYSGELFF. The chain is built from TRBV6-6 and TRBJ2-2; D call uncertain. Germline CDR1 is MNHNY and CDR2 is SVGAGI (reference sequence). V dropped 7 bases and J dropped 8 bases, with 20 bases sitting between them. The CDR3 has 15 residues.

At least ten counts were recorded for this clone. The rearrangement uses TRBV2 and TRBJ2-5, with TRBD1 matching over 9 bases. The V segment lost 5 bases and the J segment 5 bases; nucleotides outside the gene matches: 15. The CDR3 is made up of 17 amino acids. Germline CDR1 reads SNHLY; CDR2 reads FYNNEI. The CDR3: CASSTGTGLELAETQYF. CDR3 nucleotides: TGTGCCAGCAGTACCGGGACAGGGCTCGAACTAGCGGAGACCCAGTACTTC.

CDR3 DNA sequence: TGCAGTGCTAACTCTCAAGAGACCCAGTACTTC. Translating it yields CSANSQETQYF. The V gene is TRBV20-1, the J gene TRBJ2-5; D is undetermined. Germline V CDR1 and CDR2: DFQATT, SNEGSKA (reference sequence). The length of the CDR3 is 11 residues. The germline V and J ends were trimmed by 4 bases and 2 bases, with 5 bases remaining between them.

In its sample, this clone was seen once. The chain employs TRBV2 and TRBJ2-7; D call uncertain. From germline, CDR1 is SNHLY and CDR2 FYNNEI. The CDR3 runs 13 residues. Trimming stripped 7 bases from V and 4 bases from J, with 14 bases between. This CDR3 is CASIISFPYEQYF. In nucleotides, the CDR3 is TGTGCCAGCATAATTTCGTTCCCGTACGAGCAGTACTTC.

The chain is built from TRBV9 and TRBJ2-5; the D is unclear. The V gene lost 0 bases and the J gene lost 0 bases, with 9 bases spanning the gap. The length of the CDR3 is 15 residues. Germline V CDR1 and CDR2: SGDLS, YYNGEE. In DNA, the CDR3 is TGTGCCAGCAGCGTAGGGTCCGCGTACCAAGAGACCCAGTACTTC. Its translation is CASSVGSAYQETQYF.

V gene TRBV6-5 combines with J gene TRBJ1-5; no definite D call. CDR1 and CDR2 from the germline V gene are MNHEY and SVGAGI. Trimming removed 6 bases from V and 5 bases from J, with 11 bases in between. The CDR3 loop spans 13 amino acids. The CDR3 DNA reads TGTGCCAGCAGCCCCAGTGGAGATCAGCCCCAGCATTTT. It yields the protein CASSPSGDQPQHF.

This rearrangement joins TRBV28 to TRBJ2-1, with D tentatively TRBD1 (5 bases). CDR1 and CDR2 from the germline V gene are MDHEN and SYDVKM. Deletions cut 2 bases from V and 7 bases from J, with 12 bases between. CDR3 size: 14 residues. The CDR3 is CASSLTAGWNEQFF. Written as DNA, the CDR3 is TGTGCCAGCAGTTTAACGGCAGGGTGGAATGAGCAGTTCTTC.

This clone has only one observation. The chain combines TRBV5-1 with TRBJ1-3; D is ambiguous. The CDR3 is 16 residues long. Germline CDR1 and CDR2: SGHRS and YFSETQ. With 3 bases removed from V and 0 bases from J, the gap between germline ends came to 13 bases. CDR3 sequence: CASSSEGGFSGNTIYF. CDR3 DNA: TGCGCCAGCAGCTCGGAAGGCGGATTCTCTGGAAACACCATATATTTT.

V and J are TRBV11-2 and TRBJ2-7; 7 bases agree with TRBD1. The CDR3 sequence is 14 residues long. V gave up 1 base and J gave up 2 bases; unmatched junction bases: 2. Per the germline V gene, CDR1 is SGHAT and CDR2 is FQNNGV. CDR3 sequence (DNA): TGTGCCAGCAGCTTAGTCGGACAGGCCTACGAGCAGTACTTC. Translation: CASSLVGQAYEQYF. The variable domain in full, completed from reference TRBV11-2 and TRBJ2-7, reads EAGVAQSPRYKIIEKRQSVAFWCNPISGHATLYWYQQILGQGPKLLIQFQNNGVVDDSQLPKDRFSAERLKGVDSTLKIQPAKLEDSAVYLCASSLVGQAYEQYFGPGTRLTVT.

The V gene is TRBV18, the J gene TRBJ1-6, with unresolved D. V gave up 0 bases and J gave up 7 bases, with 4 bases separating them. CDR3 length: 13 amino acids. Germline V gene sequence: CDR1 KGHSH, CDR2 LQKENI. The DNA for the CDR3 is TGTGCCAGCTCACCACCGCGAAATTCACCCCTCCACTTT. As protein: CASSPPRNSPLHF.

The rearrangement uses TRBV6-4 and TRBJ1-5; D is unresolved. The V end was cut by 6 bases, the J end by 9 bases, with 12 bases between. Per the germline V gene, CDR1 is MRHNA and CDR2 is SNTAGT. The CDR3 consists of 12 residues. The CDR3 spells CASRKVLVPQHF. The CDR3 coding sequence is TGTGCCAGCAGAAAAGTACTGGTGCCCCAGCATTTT.

The CDR3 coding sequence is TGCAGCGTGCGCAGGGGGGCTGAAGCTTTCTTT. The encoded protein is CSVRRGAEAFF. This rearrangement joins TRBV29-1 to TRBJ1-1; 7 positions agree with TRBD1. The CDR3 covers 11 residues. V shed 6 bases and J 6 bases; nucleotides not matched to a gene: 4. CDR1 is SQVTM and CDR2 is ANQGSEA in the germline V gene.

The chain employs TRBV5-6 and TRBJ2-1; 9 bases align to TRBD1. V lost 6 bases, J lost 4 bases, and 5 bases stayed unmatched. Germline V gene lookup returns CDR1 SGHDT and CDR2 YYEEEE. The CDR3 is 14 residues long. This CDR3 reads CASTRTGAYNEQFF. The CDR3, as DNA: TGTGCCAGCACCAGGACAGGGGCTTACAATGAGCAGTTCTTC.

This clone was found once. The chain is built from TRBV6-1 and TRBJ2-1; 8 positions match TRBD2. Germline V gives CDR1 MNHNS, CDR2 SASEGT. The junction had 6 bases not matched to a gene; V was cut back by 2 bases and J by 9 bases. This CDR3 contains 14 residues. DNA for the CDR3: TGTGCCAGCAGTGAATCCGGGACTAGGGGTGAGCAGTTCTTC. As protein: CASSESGTRGEQFF.

This clone has only a few counts. The gene calls are TRBV2 and TRBJ2-5, with TRBD2 matching 12 bases. This CDR3 spans 17 amino acids. CDR1 is SNHLY and CDR2 is FYNNEI in the germline V gene. Trimming took 6 bases from V and 2 from J; bases not matched to a gene: 10. The chain's CDR3 is CASRGWASGGAQETQYF. In DNA, the CDR3 is TGTGCCAGCAGAGGGTGGGCTAGCGGGGGGGCTCAAGAGACCCAGTACTTC.

V is TRBV6-6 and J is TRBJ2-3; 9 bases map to TRBD2. Germline CDR1 reads MNHNY; CDR2 reads SVGAGI (reference sequence). Germline trimming cut 4 bases from V and 9 bases from J; bases unmatched to any gene: 11. The CDR3 consists of 15 residues. The CDR3 DNA reads TGTGCCAGCAGTTTCAGCGGGAGGCCCCCCGAGACGCAGTATTTT. As protein: CASSFSGRPPETQYF.

This chain links TRBV2 with TRBJ1-5, with D possibly TRBD1 on 6 matching bases. Germline-derived CDR1 and CDR2 are SNHLY and FYNNEI. With 7 bases removed from V and 5 bases from J, the gap between germline ends came to 18 bases. This CDR3 has 15 residues. This CDR3 is CASTEGRGSHQPQHF. CDR3 DNA sequence: TGTGCCAGCACCGAGGGGAGGGGGAGCCATCAGCCCCAGCATTTT. The whole variable domain, remainder taken from reference TRBV2 and TRBJ1-5, is EPEVTQTPSHQVTQMGQEVILRCVPISNHLYFYWYRQILGQKVEFLVSFYNNEISEKSEIFDDQFSVERPDGSNFTLKIRSTKLEDSAMYFCASTEGRGSHQPQHFGDGTRLSIL.

The V and J genes are TRBV18 and TRBJ1-3; weak D call: TRBD1 (6 bases). V shed 2 bases and J shed 2 bases, with 10 bases lying between them. The germline gives CDR1 KGHSH, CDR2 LQKENI. This CDR3 contains 15 residues. Here the CDR3 DNA reads TGTGCCAGCTCACCATCAGGGGAAACTGGAAACACCATATATTTT. Amino acid sequence: CASSPSGETGNTIYF.

The gene calls are TRBV10-3 and TRBJ2-3, with 7 bases matching TRBD1. V lost 2 bases to trimming and J lost 3 bases; unmatched junction nucleotides: 5. The CDR3 length is 15 residues. CDR1 is ENHRY, CDR2 SYGVKD, per germline. The CDR3 DNA reads TGTGCCATCAGTGAGGGACAGGAAGGGACAGATACGCAGTATTTT. Its translation is CAISEGQEGTDTQYF.

V is TRBV2 and J is TRBJ1-5; D is uncertain. The CDR3 is 14 amino acids. The germline V gene encodes CDR1 SNHLY and CDR2 FYNNEI. The V end lost 3 bases, the J end lost 0 bases, and 6 bases lay between the germline ends. The CDR3 here is CASSDSHSNQPQHF. The CDR3 DNA reads as TGTGCCAGCAGTGACAGTCATAGCAATCAGCCCCAGCATTTT.